This TCR beta chain derives from a study of PD-1 blockade in classical Hodgkin lymphoma. V lost 5 bases and J lost 4; bases outside the gene matches: 9. Germline CDR1 is SQVTM and CDR2 is ANQGSEA. The CDR3 runs to 14 residues. In the case of this clone: What it recognizes is unknown.

General study results and limits: Initiation of nivolumab under 1 year after ASCT led to exclusion of patients. Baseline TCR diversity was reportedly lower in newly diagnosed patients than healthy donors.

Sequencing used immunoSEQ multiplex PCR; TCRdb keeps in-frame clones, though not all of them. The sample records about 100,000 clones, approximately 88% being singletons. Every one of the patients relapsed after autologous stem cell transplantation (brentuximab vedotin exposure was variable). The specimen was peripheral blood mononuclear cells (PBMCs), collected at baseline. The sequence was collected from a human donor with classical Hodgkin lymphoma. The rearrangement joins TRBV29-1 to TRBJ1-1; 8 positions match TRBD1. Here the CDR3 reads CSVSPRGLSTEAFF. CDR3 coding DNA: TGCAGCGTTTCCCCCAGGGGGCTTAGCACTGAAGCTTTCTTT.